The 30 T cell receptor beta chains reported below all come from one sample, sequenced in a study of T cell changes during pregnancy in multiple sclerosis. Libraries were prepared by immunoSEQ multiplex PCR; TCRdb keeps only in-frame clonotypes and omits some of them. The sample holds roughly 58,000 clones, about 92% seen once. The sample consisted of CD4+ T cells from peripheral blood mononuclear cells, taken after pregnancy. These receptor sequences come from a female donor in good health, enrolled as a control in a pregnancy study.

The chain links TRBV28 to TRBJ2-1, with TRBD1 as a possible D gene (6 bases). The V gene's germline CDR1 is MDHEN and CDR2 SYDVKM. The length of the CDR3 is 14 residues. Trimming shortened V by 2 bases and J by 4 bases, and 9 bases separated the two germline ends. In DNA form, the CDR3 reads TGTGCCAGCAGTTTAGGACAGACTTACAATGAGCAGTTCTTC. Amino acids: CASSLGQTYNEQFF.

The chain recombines TRBV27 with TRBJ1-4; D is possibly TRBD1 (5 bases). In germline, CDR1 is MNHEY, CDR2 SMNVEV (reference sequence). This CDR3 has 17 amino acids. The V gene lost 2 bases and the J gene lost 3 bases, with 16 bases spanning the gap. The CDR3 bases are TGTGCCAGCAGTTTAGTTCAGGGTGGTGAGGCTAATGAAAAACTGTTTTTT. Amino acids: CASSLVQGGEANEKLFF.

The CDR3 here is CASRAGLGADTQYF. CDR3 DNA sequence: TGTGCCAGCAGGGCGGGACTAGGCGCAGATACGCAGTATTTT. The J gene is TRBJ2-3, the V gene TRBV6-6; 8 bases match TRBD2. CDR3 size: 14 residues. From germline, CDR1 is MNHNY and CDR2 SVGAGI (reference sequence). Trimming took 6 bases from V and 4 from J; bases not matched to a gene: 6.

The V and J genes are TRBV27 and TRBJ1-5, with D possibly matching TRBD1 (5 bases). V dropped 7 bases and J dropped 0 bases, with 13 bases sitting between them. The germline gives CDR1 MNHEY, CDR2 SMNVEV (reference sequence). There are 15 residues in the CDR3. As DNA, the CDR3 is TGTGCCAGCAAAAATGGGGGGAATAGCAATCAGCCCCAGCATTTT. It codes for CASKNGGNSNQPQHF.

CDR3 sequence: CASSPPQGGGFYNEQFF. The CDR3 DNA reads as TGTGCCAGCTCACCACCGCAAGGCGGGGGTTTTTACAATGAGCAGTTCTTC. The chain joins TRBV18 to TRBJ2-1; TRBD2 matches 7 bases. Germline CDR1 and CDR2: KGHSH and LQKENI. V shed 0 bases and J 4 bases; nucleotides not matched to a gene: 9. The CDR3 sequence is 17 residues long.

V usage is TRBV19 and J usage is TRBJ1-6; 8 bases fit TRBD1. Germline assignment: CDR1 LNHDA and CDR2 SQIVND (reference sequence). This CDR3 comprises 14 residues. V was pared by 9 bases and J by 8 bases, with 9 bases of the junction left unmatched. The CDR3 region has the DNA TGTGCCAGCCGTCCGGGACAGGACTATTCACCCCTCCACTTT. This translates into CASRPGQDYSPLHF.

The rearrangement links TRBV15 to TRBJ2-7; D remains unclear. This CDR3 is built from 14 residues. Per the germline V gene, CDR1 is LNHNV and CDR2 is YYDKDF (reference sequence). V lost 3 bases and J lost 6, with 15 bases in between. In DNA form, the CDR3 reads TGTGCCACCAGCAGGAGCAGGTCATCTGGCGAGCAGTACTTC. Its translation: CATSRSRSSGEQYF.

This clone was detected only a few times. The rearrangement links TRBV2 to TRBJ1-1; 7 nucleotides line up with TRBD1. V shed 5 bases, J shed 12 bases, and the junction held 6 bases outside the gene matches. There are 11 residues in the CDR3. Per germline, CDR1 SNHLY and CDR2 FYNNEI. This CDR3 reads CASSYDRVTFF. The CDR3 DNA reads as TGTGCCAGCAGTTACGACAGGGTTACTTTCTTT.

This chain connects TRBV5-4 to TRBJ2-3; 8 nucleotides align to TRBD2. After removal of 0 bases from V and 2 bases from J, the junction contained 8 bases not matched to a gene. The CDR3 is 17 amino acids. Germline CDR1 is SGHNT and CDR2 is YYREEE (reference sequence). The CDR3 nucleotides are TGTGCCAGCAGCTTGGCCAGGGGCGGGGGGTACACAGATACGCAGTATTTT. Translation: CASSLARGGGYTDTQYF.

This clone has more than one count but fewer than ten. CDR3 in amino acids: CASSFRINQPQHF. CDR3 nucleotides: TGTGCCAGCAGCTTCAGGATTAATCAGCCCCAGCATTTT. V and J are TRBV7-2 and TRBJ1-5; D unresolved. Germline V gene data show CDR1 as SGHTA and CDR2 as FQGNSA. This CDR3 is 13 amino acids long. The V end was cut by 3 bases, the J end by 4 bases, with 7 bases between. The full variable domain, rest sourced from reference TRBV7-2 and TRBJ1-5, is GAGVSQSPSNKVTEKGKDVELRCDPISGHTALYWYRQSLGQGLEFLIYFQGNSAPDKSGLPSDRFSAERTGGSVSTLTIQRTQQEDSAVYLCASSFRINQPQHFGDGTRLSIL.

The chain combines TRBV19 with TRBJ2-1; 7 positions agree with TRBD2. The CDR3 runs to 13 residues. J lost 10 bases, V lost 1 base, and 4 bases had no gene match. Germline CDR1 LNHDA, CDR2 SQIVND (reference sequence). CDR3 sequence: CASSIGDYGEQFF. CDR3 sequence (DNA): TGTGCCAGTAGTATAGGGGACTACGGGGAGCAGTTCTTC.

Only a few counts were recorded for this clone. The chain recombines TRBV4-1 with TRBJ1-2; D unresolved. The CDR3 loop spans 15 amino acids. Trimming took 1 base from V and 2 from J, leaving 11 bases between them. The germline V gene has CDR1 MGHRA and CDR2 YSYEKL. This chain's CDR3 is CASSQVQQPNYGYTF. The CDR3 DNA is TGCGCCAGCAGCCAAGTTCAACAGCCAAACTATGGCTACACCTTC.

The J gene is TRBJ2-3, the V gene TRBV2; TRBD2 matches at 8 bases. Trimming removed 7 bases from V and 4 bases from J; junction bases left unmatched: 10. Germline loops: CDR1 SNHLY, CDR2 FYNNEI. The CDR3 has 15 amino acids. CDR3 protein: CASTSRAGVADTQYF. DNA for the CDR3: TGTGCCAGCACCTCGCGAGCGGGGGTGGCAGATACGCAGTATTTT. The variable domain in full, completed from reference TRBV2 and TRBJ2-3, reads EPEVTQTPSHQVTQMGQEVILRCVPISNHLYFYWYRQILGQKVEFLVSFYNNEISEKSEIFDDQFSVERPDGSNFTLKIRSTKLEDSAMYFCASTSRAGVADTQYFGPGTRLTVL.

This chain connects TRBV21-1 to TRBJ1-6; TRBD1, the table's D call, lacks a check against the DNA. TRBV21-1 counts as a pseudogene. This CDR3 is built from 17 residues. The CDR3 is CASTPRDRADQNSPLHF. In DNA form, the CDR3 reads TGTGCCAGCACCCCCCGGGACAGGGCGGATCAGAATTCACCCCTCCACTTT.

This chain connects TRBV9 to TRBJ2-3; TRBD1 might be the D (6 bases). Trimming took 0 bases from V and 0 from J, leaving 17 bases between them. The CDR3 totals 18 residues. Germline assignment: CDR1 SGDLS and CDR2 YYNGEE. CDR3 sequence: CASSVVWSGERSTDTQYF. The CDR3 DNA is TGTGCCAGCAGCGTAGTGTGGTCAGGGGAGAGGAGCACAGATACGCAGTATTTT.

The J gene is TRBJ1-3, the V gene TRBV19; TRBD1 aligns across 7 bases. Germline-derived CDR1 and CDR2 are LNHDA and SQIVND (reference sequence). V was pared by 6 bases and J by 2 bases, with 13 bases of the junction left unmatched. The CDR3 loop spans 17 amino acids. CDR3: CASREGGTGFTGNTIYF. The DNA of the CDR3 is TGTGCCAGTAGAGAAGGGGGCACAGGGTTCACTGGAAACACCATATATTTT. The variable domain in full, with the rest retrieved from reference TRBV19 and TRBJ1-3, is DGGITQSPKYLFRKEGQNVTLSCEQNLNHDAMYWYRQDPGQGLRLIYYSQIVNDFQKGDIAEGYSVSREKKESFPLTVTSAQKNPTAFYLCASREGGTGFTGNTIYFGEGSWLTVV.

The chain is built from TRBV18 and TRBJ1-3; D is uncertain. This CDR3 region has 17 residues. The V and J ends lost 3 bases and 0 bases respectively, with 15 bases between them. From germline, CDR1 is KGHSH and CDR2 LQKENI. The CDR3 coding sequence is TGTGCCAGCTCACCCCTTCCCCTTGACAACTCTGGAAACACCATATATTTT. Translated: CASSPLPLDNSGNTIYF.

The rearrangement links TRBV19 to TRBJ1-2; 7 positions match TRBD1. The CDR3 runs 13 residues. Germline V CDR1 and CDR2: LNHDA, SQIVND (reference sequence). Trimming at V came to 6 bases and at J to 7 bases, leaving 8 bases not matched to a gene. CDR3 region: CASRDRRIAGYTF. The CDR3 DNA reads TGTGCCAGTAGGGACAGGCGTATCGCTGGCTACACCTTC. Drawing the rest from reference TRBV19 and TRBJ1-2, the complete variable domain is DGGITQSPKYLFRKEGQNVTLSCEQNLNHDAMYWYRQDPGQGLRLIYYSQIVNDFQKGDIAEGYSVSREKKESFPLTVTSAQKNPTAFYLCASRDRRIAGYTFGSGTRLTVV.

The chain couples TRBV9 to TRBJ1-6, with 9 bases matching TRBD1. J lost 9 bases, V lost 0 bases, and 7 bases had no gene match. CDR1 and CDR2 from the germline V gene are SGDLS and YYNGEE. CDR3 length equals 16 residues. The CDR3 here is CASSVGGQGGGSPLHF. The CDR3 bases are TGTGCCAGCAGCGTAGGGGGACAGGGAGGCGGTTCACCCCTCCACTTT.

The chain has TRBV9 and TRBJ1-1; tentative D call: TRBD1 (5 bases). This CDR3 is 14 amino acids long. Germline lookup yields CDR1 SGDLS and CDR2 YYNGEE. The V end was cut by 0 bases, the J end by 8 bases, with 14 bases between. The CDR3 DNA reads as TGTGCCAGCAGCGTAGATGGCAGGGCTCCAGAAGCTTTCTTT. The encoded protein is CASSVDGRAPEAFF.

The genes are TRBV5-1 and TRBJ2-1; 10 bases are shared with TRBD2. J lost 7 bases, V lost 5 bases, and 6 bases had no gene match. There are 14 residues in the CDR3. CDR1 is SGHRS, CDR2 YFSETQ, per germline. CDR3 in DNA: TGCGCCAGCAGAGAAGCGGGGGGGACGAATGAGCAGTTCTTC. This codes for CASREAGGTNEQFF.

This sequence joins TRBV29-1 and TRBJ2-3; D uncertain. Trimming took 7 bases from V and 1 from J, leaving 9 bases between them. Germline CDR1 reads SQVTM; CDR2 reads ANQGSEA. This CDR3 contains 12 residues. The CDR3 here is CSDMPGTDTQYF. The CDR3 bases are TGCAGCGACATGCCAGGCACAGATACGCAGTATTTT.

The chain is built from TRBV19 and TRBJ1-1; 11 nucleotides line up with TRBD1. CDR1 and CDR2 from the germline V gene are LNHDA and SQIVND (reference sequence). V lost 7 bases to trimming and J lost 7 bases; unmatched junction nucleotides: 11. The CDR3 sequence is 15 residues long. This CDR3 is CASTDRTGGLDEAFF. The CDR3 DNA is TGTGCCAGTACCGACCGGACAGGGGGCCTGGATGAAGCTTTCTTT.

This chain connects TRBV7-8 to TRBJ1-5, with a tentative D call TRBD1 (6 bases). V was clipped by 0 bases and J by 6 bases, with 12 bases between them. The CDR3 spans 15 residues. The germline CDR1 and CDR2 sequences are SGHVS and FQNEAQ. The CDR3 DNA reads TGTGCCAGCAGCTTAGCTGGTCAGGGGCGTCAGCCCCAGCATTTT. Translated: CASSLAGQGRQPQHF.

This clone was detected once. J is TRBJ1-2 and V is TRBV9; TRBD1 might be the D (6 bases). The V gene's germline CDR1 is SGDLS and CDR2 YYNGEE. CDR3 length: 16 residues. The germline V and J ends were trimmed by 1 base and 0 bases, with 13 bases remaining between them. The CDR3 nucleotides read TGTGCCAGCAGCGTATTGGGGGCGACCGCTAACTATGGCTACACCTTC. It is translated as CASSVLGATANYGYTF.

This chain joins TRBV18 and TRBJ2-1; the D is unclear. CDR3 length equals 15 residues. V lost 1 base, J lost 5 bases, and 12 bases lay in between. Germline V CDR1 and CDR2: KGHSH, LQKENI. CDR3 amino acids: CASSPRSLSDNEQFF. The CDR3, as DNA: TGTGCCAGCTCACCACGTTCCTTGAGTGACAATGAGCAGTTCTTC.

The chain joins TRBV19 to TRBJ2-7; TRBD1 is a possible D gene (6 bases). Deletions cut 7 bases from V and 2 bases from J, with 15 bases between. Germline V gene data show CDR1 as LNHDA and CDR2 as SQIVND (reference sequence). The CDR3 is 14 amino acids. Here the CDR3 DNA reads TGTGCCAGTAACCCACAGGGTGGGACCTACGAGCAGTACTTC. Translated, it gives CASNPQGGTYEQYF.

J is TRBJ1-2 and V is TRBV18, with TRBD1 identical over 9 bases. In germline, CDR1 is KGHSH, CDR2 LQKENI. This CDR3 is built from 15 residues. The V and J ends lost 3 bases and 4 bases, in that order; junction bases with no gene match: 6. CDR3 region: CASSPATGQGYGYTF. CDR3 bases: TGTGCCAGCTCACCTGCTACGGGACAGGGCTATGGCTACACCTTC.

The chain is built from TRBV7-2 and TRBJ2-5; TRBD2 matches 8 bases. After removal of 5 bases from V and 6 bases from J, the junction contained 14 bases not matched to a gene. The CDR3 has 16 residues. Germline V gene sequence: CDR1 SGHTA, CDR2 FQGNSA. In DNA, the CDR3 is TGTGCCAGCAGCCCAGACGGGGGGGGCCTACCGCAGACCCAGTACTTC. This codes for CASSPDGGGLPQTQYF.

The chain combines TRBV14 with TRBJ2-2; TRBD1 agrees at 8 bases. With V trimmed by 4 bases and J by 4 bases, 8 bases remained unmatched. Germline V lookup: CDR1 SGHDN, CDR2 FVKESK. The CDR3 sequence is 16 residues long. The CDR3, as DNA: TGTGCCAGCAGCCTCTCCGGGACAGGTGGCACCGGGGAGCTGTTTTTT. Translation: CASSLSGTGGTGELFF.